This T cell receptor (beta chain) derives from a study of cytomegalovirus exposure and HLA in healthy donors. Regarding the study as a whole: A few CMV-associated chains proved CMV antigen-specific in vitro.

Concerning this clone: Its antigen is not identified.

The donors belonged to the roughly 110-subject validation cohort, separate from the approximately 700-subject first cohort. Trimming took 7 bases from V and 0 from J; bases not matched to a gene: 5. The V gene's germline CDR1 is MNHNS and CDR2 SASEGT. CDR3 length: 15 amino acids. Some clones are missing from TCRdb's copy, which holds only in-frame ones; the method was immunoSEQ multiplex PCR. The sample contains some 120,000 clones, roughly 95% of which appear only once. The sample consisted of PBMCs. The TCR comes from a man between 18 and 29 years old in good health and CMV-seronegative. The chain links TRBV6-1 to TRBJ1-5, with 8 bases that match TRBD1. The CDR3 bases are TGTGCCAGCACCGGGACAGGATCTAGCAATCAGCCCCAGCATTTT. Translating it yields CASTGTGSSNQPQHF.